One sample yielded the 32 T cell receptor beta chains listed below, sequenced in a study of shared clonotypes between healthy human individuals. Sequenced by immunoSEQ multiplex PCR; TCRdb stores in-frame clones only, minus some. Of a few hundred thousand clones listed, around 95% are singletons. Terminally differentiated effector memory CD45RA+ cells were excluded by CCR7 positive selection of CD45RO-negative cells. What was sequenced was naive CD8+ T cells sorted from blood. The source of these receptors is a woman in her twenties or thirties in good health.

CDR3 in DNA: TGTGCCAGCAGTGCACTAGCGGGATACACCGGGGAGCTGTTTTTT. This translates into CASSALAGYTGELFF. The V call is TRBV28, the J call TRBJ2-2; 10 bases align to TRBD2. Germline trimming cut 5 bases from V and 3 bases from J; bases unmatched to any gene: 3. Per the germline V gene, CDR1 is MDHEN and CDR2 is SYDVKM. This CDR3 region has 15 residues.

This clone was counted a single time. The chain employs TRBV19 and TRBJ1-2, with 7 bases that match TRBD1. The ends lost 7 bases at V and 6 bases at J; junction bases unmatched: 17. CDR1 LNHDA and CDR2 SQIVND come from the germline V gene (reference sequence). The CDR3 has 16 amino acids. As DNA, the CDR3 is TGTGCCAGTATTGCATCCGTCGCACAGGGGAGCGATGGCTACACCTTC. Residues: CASIASVAQGSDGYTF.

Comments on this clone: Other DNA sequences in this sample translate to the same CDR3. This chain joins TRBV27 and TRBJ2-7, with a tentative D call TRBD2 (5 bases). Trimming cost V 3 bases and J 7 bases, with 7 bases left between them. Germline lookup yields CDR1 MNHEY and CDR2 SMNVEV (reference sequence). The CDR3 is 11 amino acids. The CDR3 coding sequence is TGTGCCAGCAGTTTCTCGGGGGAGCAGTACTTC. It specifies CASSFSGEQYF.

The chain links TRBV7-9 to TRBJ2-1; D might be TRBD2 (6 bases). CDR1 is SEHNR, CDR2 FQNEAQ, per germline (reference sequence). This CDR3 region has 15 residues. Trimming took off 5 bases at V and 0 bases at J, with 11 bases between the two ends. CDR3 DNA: TGTGCCAGCAGCCACACTAGCAGCTCCTACAATGAGCAGTTCTTC. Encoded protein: CASSHTSSSYNEQFF.

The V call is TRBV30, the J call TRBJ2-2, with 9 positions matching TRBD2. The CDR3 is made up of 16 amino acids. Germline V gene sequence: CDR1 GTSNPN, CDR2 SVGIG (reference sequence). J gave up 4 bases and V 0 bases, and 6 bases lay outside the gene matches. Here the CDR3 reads CAWSVWREGITGELFF. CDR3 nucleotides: TGTGCCTGGAGTGTCTGGCGGGAGGGTATCACCGGGGAGCTGTTTTTT.

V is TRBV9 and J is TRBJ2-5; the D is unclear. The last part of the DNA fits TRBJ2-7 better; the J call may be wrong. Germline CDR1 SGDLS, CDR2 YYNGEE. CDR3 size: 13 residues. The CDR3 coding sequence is TGTGCCAGCAGCCCCCCCAGCTCCTACGAGCAGTACTTC. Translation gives CASSPPSSYEQYF.

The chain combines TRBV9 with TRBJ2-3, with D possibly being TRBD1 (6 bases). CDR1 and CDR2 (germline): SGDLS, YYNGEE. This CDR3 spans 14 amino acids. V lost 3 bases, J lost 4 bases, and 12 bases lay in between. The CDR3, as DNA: TGTGCCAGCAGCGCCTACAGGGAAGCAGATACGCAGTATTTT. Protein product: CASSAYREADTQYF.

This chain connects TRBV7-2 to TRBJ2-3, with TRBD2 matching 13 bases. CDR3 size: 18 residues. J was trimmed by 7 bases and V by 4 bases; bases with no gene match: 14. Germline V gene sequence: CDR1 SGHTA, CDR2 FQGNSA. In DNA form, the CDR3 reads TGTGCCAGCAGCTCTCCTCCTCTACTAGCGGGGGGGGGATATACGCAGTATTTT. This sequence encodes CASSSPPLLAGGGYTQYF.

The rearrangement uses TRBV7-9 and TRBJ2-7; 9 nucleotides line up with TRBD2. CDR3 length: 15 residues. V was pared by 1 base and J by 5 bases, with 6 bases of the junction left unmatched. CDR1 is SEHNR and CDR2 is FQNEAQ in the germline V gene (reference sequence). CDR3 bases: TGTGCCAGCAGCTTAGTGCGGGGGGGCGACGACGAGCAGTACTTC. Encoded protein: CASSLVRGGDDEQYF.

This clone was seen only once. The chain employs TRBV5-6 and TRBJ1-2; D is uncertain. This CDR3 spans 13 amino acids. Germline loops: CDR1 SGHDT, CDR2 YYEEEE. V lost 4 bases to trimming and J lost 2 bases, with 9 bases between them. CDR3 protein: CASSPDGNYGYTF. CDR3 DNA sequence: TGTGCCAGCAGCCCAGACGGAAACTATGGCTACACCTTC.

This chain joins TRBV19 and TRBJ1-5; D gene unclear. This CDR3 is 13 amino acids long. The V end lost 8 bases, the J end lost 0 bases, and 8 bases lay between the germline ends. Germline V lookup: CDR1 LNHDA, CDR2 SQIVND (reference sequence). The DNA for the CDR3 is TGTGCCAGTTCATGGATTAGCAATCAGCCCCAGCATTTT. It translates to CASSWISNQPQHF.

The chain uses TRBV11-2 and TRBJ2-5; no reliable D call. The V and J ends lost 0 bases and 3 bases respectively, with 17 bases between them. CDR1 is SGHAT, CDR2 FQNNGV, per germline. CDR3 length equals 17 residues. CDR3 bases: TGTGCCAGCAGCTTAGATCAGAGACTCCGGTCGGAAGAGACCCAGTACTTC. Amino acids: CASSLDQRLRSEETQYF.

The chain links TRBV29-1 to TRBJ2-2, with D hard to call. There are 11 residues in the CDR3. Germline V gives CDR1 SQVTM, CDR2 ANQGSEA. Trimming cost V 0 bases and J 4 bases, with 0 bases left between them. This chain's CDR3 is CSVEDTGELFF. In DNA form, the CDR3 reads TGCAGCGTTGAAGACACCGGGGAGCTGTTTTTT.

For the CDR3, the DNA is TGTGCCAGCTCACCACTTCTGGGTGGGAACACCGGGGAGCTGTTTTTT. Its protein is CASSPLLGGNTGELFF. The chain recombines TRBV18 with TRBJ2-2; D gene unclear. V lost 1 base to trimming and J lost 1 base, with 10 bases between them. Germline V lookup: CDR1 KGHSH, CDR2 LQKENI. The CDR3 runs to 16 residues.

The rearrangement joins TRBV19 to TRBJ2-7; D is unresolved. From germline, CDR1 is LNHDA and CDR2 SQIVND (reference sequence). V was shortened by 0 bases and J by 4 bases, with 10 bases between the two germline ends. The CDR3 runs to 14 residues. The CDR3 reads CASSIDGGLYEQYF. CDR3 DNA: TGTGCCAGTAGTATAGATGGTGGGTTATACGAGCAGTACTTC.

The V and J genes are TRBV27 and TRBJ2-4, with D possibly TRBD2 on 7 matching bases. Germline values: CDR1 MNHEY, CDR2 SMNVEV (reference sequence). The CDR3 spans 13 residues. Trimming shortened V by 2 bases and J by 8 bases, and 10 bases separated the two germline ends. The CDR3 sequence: CASSLGGADIQYF. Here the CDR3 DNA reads TGTGCCAGCAGTTTAGGGGGGGCGGACATTCAGTACTTC.

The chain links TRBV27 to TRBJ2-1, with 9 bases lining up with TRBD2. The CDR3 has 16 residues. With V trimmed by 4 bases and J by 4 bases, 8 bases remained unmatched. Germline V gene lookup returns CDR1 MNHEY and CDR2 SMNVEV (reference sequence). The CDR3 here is CASSYRLADPYNEQFF. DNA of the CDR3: TGTGCCAGCAGTTATCGACTAGCGGATCCGTACAATGAGCAGTTCTTC.

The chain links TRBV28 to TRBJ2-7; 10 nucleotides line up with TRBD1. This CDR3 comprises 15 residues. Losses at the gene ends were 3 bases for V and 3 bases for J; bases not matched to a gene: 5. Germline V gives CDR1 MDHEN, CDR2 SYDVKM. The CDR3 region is CASSFPGQGFYEQYF. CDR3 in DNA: TGTGCCAGCAGTTTTCCGGGACAGGGGTTCTACGAGCAGTACTTC.

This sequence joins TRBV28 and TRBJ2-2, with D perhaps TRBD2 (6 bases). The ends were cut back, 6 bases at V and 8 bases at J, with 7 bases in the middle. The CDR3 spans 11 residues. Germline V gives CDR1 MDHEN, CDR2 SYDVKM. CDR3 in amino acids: CASRGGGELFF. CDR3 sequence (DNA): TGTGCCAGCAGGGGGGGAGGGGAGCTGTTTTTT.

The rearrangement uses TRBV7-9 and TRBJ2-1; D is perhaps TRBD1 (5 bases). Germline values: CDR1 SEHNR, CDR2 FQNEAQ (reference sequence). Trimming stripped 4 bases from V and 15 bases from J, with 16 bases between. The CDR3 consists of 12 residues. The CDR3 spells CASSSPTELWFF. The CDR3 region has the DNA TGTGCCAGCAGCTCCCCGACAGAGCTGTGGTTCTTC. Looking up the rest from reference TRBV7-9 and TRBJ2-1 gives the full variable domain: DTGVSQNPRHKITKRGQNVTFRCDPISEHNRLYWYRQTLGQGPEFLTYFQNEAQLEKSRLLSDRFSAERPKGSFSTLEIQRTEQGDSAMYLCASSSPTELWFFGPGTRLTVL.

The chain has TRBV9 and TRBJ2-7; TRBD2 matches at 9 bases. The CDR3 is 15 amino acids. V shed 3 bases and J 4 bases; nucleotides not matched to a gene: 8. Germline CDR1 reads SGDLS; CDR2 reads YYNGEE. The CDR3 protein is CASSAYSGSRYEQYF. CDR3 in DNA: TGTGCCAGCAGCGCCTATAGCGGGAGTAGGTACGAGCAGTACTTC.

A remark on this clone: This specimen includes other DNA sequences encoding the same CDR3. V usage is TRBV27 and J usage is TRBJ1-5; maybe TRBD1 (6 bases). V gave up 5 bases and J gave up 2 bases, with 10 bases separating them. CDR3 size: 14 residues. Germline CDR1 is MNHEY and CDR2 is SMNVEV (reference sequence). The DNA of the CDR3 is TGTGCCAGCAGTAACAGGGATGGCAATCAGCCCCAGCATTTT. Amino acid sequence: CASSNRDGNQPQHF.

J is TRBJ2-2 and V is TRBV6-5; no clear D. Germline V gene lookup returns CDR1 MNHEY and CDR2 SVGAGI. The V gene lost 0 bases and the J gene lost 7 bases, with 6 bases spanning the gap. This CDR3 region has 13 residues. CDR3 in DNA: TGTGCCAGCAGTTACTCGTTTAACGGGGAGCTGTTTTTT. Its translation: CASSYSFNGELFF.

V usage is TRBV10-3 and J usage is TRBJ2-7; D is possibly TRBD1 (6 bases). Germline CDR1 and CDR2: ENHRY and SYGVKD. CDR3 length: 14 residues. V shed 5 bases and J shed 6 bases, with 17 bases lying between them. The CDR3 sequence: CAISPGTSPGEQYF. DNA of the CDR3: TGTGCCATCAGTCCCGGGACATCGCCTGGCGAGCAGTACTTC.

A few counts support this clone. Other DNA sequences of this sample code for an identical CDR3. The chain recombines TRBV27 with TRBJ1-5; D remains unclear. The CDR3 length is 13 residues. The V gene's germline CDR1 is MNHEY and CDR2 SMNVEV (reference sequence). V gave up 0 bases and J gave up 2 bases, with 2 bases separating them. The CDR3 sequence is CASSLSGNQPQHF. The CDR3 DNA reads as TGTGCCAGCAGTTTATCTGGCAATCAGCCCCAGCATTTT.

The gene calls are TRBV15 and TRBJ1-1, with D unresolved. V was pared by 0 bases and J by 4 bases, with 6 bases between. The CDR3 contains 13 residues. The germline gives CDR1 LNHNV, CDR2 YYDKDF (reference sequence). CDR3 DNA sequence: TGTGCCACCAGCAGAGATTATGCCACTGAAGCTTTCTTT. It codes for CATSRDYATEAFF.

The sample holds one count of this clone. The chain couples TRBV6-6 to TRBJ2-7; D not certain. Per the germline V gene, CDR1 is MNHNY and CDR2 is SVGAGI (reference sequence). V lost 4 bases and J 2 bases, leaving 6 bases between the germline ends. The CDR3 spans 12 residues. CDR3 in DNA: TGTGCCAGCAGTTCGGGCGCCTACGAGCAGTACTTC. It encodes CASSSGAYEQYF.

CDR3 nucleotides: TGTGCCAGCTCCCGGCTCTATAGCAATCAGCCCCAGCATTTT. Its translation: CASSRLYSNQPQHF. This chain uses TRBV18 with TRBJ1-5; no clear D gene. From germline, CDR1 is KGHSH and CDR2 LQKENI. Deletions cut 6 bases from V and 0 bases from J, with 9 bases between. The CDR3 length is 14 residues.

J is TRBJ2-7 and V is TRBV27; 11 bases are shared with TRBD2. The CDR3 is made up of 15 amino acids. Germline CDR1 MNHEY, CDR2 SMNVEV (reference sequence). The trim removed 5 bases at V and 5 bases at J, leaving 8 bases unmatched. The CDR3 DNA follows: TGTGCCAGCAGTGGGACTAGCGGCTTCGTTCACGAGCAGTACTTC. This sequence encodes CASSGTSGFVHEQYF.

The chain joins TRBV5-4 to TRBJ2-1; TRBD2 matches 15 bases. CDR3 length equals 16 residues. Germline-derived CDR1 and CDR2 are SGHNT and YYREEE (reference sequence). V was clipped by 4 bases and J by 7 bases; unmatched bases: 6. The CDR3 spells CASSPGTSGRINEQFF. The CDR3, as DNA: TGTGCCAGCAGCCCCGGGACTAGCGGGAGGATTAATGAGCAGTTCTTC.

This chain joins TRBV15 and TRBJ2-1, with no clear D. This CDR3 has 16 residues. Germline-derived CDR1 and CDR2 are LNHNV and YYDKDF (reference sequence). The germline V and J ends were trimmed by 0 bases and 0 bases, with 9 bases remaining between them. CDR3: CATSRDGRVSYNEQFF. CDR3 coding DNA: TGTGCCACCAGCAGAGATGGCCGTGTCTCCTACAATGAGCAGTTCTTC.

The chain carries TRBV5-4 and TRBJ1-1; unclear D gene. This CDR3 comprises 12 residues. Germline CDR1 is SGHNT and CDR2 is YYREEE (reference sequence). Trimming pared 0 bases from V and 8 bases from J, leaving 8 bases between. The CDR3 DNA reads TGTGCCAGCAGCTTGGGGCGGTCAGAAGCTTTCTTT. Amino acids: CASSLGRSEAFF. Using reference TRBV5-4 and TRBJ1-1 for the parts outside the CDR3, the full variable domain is ETGVTQSPTHLIKTRGQQVTLRCSSQSGHNTVSWYQQALGQGPQFIFQYYREEENGRGNFPPRFSGLQFPNYSSELNVNALELDDSALYLCASSLGRSEAFFGQGTRLTVV.